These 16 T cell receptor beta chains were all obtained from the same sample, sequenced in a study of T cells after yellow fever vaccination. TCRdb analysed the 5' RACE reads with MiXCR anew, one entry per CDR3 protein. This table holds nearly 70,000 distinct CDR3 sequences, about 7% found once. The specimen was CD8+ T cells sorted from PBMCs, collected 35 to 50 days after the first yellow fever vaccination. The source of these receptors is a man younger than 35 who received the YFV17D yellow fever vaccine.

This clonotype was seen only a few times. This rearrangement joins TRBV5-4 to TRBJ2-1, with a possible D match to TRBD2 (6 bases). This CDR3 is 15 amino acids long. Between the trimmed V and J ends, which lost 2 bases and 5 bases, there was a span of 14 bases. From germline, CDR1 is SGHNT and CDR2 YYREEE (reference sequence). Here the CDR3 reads CASSFGGASDNEQFF. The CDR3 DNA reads TGTGCCAGCAGCTTCGGAGGGGCATCGGACAATGAGCAGTTCTTC.

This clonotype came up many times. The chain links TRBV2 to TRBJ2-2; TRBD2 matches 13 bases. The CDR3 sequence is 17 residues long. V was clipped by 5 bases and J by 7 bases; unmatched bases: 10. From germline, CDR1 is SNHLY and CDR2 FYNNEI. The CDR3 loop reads CASSTYRTSGGFGELFF. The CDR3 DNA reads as TGTGCCAGCAGTACCTACAGGACTAGCGGGGGTTTCGGGGAGCTGTTTTTT.

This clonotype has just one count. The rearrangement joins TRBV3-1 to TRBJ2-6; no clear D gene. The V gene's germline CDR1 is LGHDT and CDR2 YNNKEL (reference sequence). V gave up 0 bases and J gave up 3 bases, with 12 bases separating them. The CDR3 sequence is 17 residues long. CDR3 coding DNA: TGTGCCAGCAGCCAAGAGAGGTCGGGTGGTGGGGCCAACGTCCTGACTTTC. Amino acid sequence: CASSQERSGGGANVLTF.

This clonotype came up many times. Here the CDR3 reads CAARTGGVAFF. CDR3 in DNA: TGTGCCGCCCGAACGGGAGGGGTAGCTTTCTTT. The chain has TRBV15 and TRBJ1-1; a possible D gene is TRBD1 (5 bases). The CDR3 consists of 11 residues. CDR1 is LNHNV, CDR2 YYDKDF, per germline (reference sequence). Trimming took off 11 bases at V and 10 bases at J, with 17 bases between the two ends.

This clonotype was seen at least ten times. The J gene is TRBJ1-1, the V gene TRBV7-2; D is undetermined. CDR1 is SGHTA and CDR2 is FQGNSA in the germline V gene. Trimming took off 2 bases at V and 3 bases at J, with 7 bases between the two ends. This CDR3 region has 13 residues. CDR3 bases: TGTGCCAGCAGCTTACCACCAGACACTGAAGCTTTCTTT. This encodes CASSLPPDTEAFF.

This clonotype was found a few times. The CDR3 is CSVPKGEDGYTF. CDR3 DNA sequence: TGCAGCGTTCCCAAGGGGGAAGATGGCTACACCTTC. The rearrangement joins TRBV29-1 to TRBJ1-2, with a possible D match to TRBD1 (6 bases). Germline V gene lookup returns CDR1 SQVTM and CDR2 ANQGSEA. The ends were cut back, 5 bases at V and 6 bases at J, with 13 bases in the middle. CDR3 length: 12 amino acids.

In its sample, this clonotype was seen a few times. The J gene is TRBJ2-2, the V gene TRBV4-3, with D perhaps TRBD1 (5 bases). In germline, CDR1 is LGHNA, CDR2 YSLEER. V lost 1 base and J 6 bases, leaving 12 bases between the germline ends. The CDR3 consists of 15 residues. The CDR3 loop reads CASSQVGQGPGELFF. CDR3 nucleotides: TGCGCCAGCAGCCAAGTCGGGCAGGGTCCCGGGGAGCTGTTTTTT.

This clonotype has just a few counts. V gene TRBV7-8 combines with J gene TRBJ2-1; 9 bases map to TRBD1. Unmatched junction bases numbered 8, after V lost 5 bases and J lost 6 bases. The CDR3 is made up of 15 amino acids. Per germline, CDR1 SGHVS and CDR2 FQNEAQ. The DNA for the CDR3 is TGTGCCAGCAGCGACGACACAGGGGGCCCCAATGAGCAGTTCTTC. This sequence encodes CASSDDTGGPNEQFF.

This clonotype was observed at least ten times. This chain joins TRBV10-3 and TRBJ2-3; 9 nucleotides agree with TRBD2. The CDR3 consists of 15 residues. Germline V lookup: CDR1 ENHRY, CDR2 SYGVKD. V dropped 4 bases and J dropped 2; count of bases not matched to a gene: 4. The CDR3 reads CAISGRGGPTDTQYF. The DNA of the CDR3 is TGTGCCATCAGTGGGCGGGGGGGCCCCACAGATACGCAGTATTTT.

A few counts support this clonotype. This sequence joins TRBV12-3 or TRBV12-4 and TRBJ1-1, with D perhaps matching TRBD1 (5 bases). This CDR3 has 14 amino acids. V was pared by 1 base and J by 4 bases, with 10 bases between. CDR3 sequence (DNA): TGTGCCAGCAGTTTAGTGGGGGAGGGCACTGAAGCTTTCTTT. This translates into CASSLVGEGTEAFF.

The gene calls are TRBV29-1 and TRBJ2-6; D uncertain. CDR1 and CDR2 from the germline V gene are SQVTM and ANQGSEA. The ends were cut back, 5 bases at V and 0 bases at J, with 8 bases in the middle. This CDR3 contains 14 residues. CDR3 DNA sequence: TGCAGCGTTAGGAGCCCCTCTGGGGCCAACGTCCTGACTTTC. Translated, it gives CSVRSPSGANVLTF.

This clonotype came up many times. The CDR3 nucleotides are TGTGCCAGCTTCATAGCGGGGGGGACCTACGAGCAGTACTTC. Its protein is CASFIAGGTYEQYF. The chain combines TRBV5-4 with TRBJ2-7; TRBD2 agrees at 11 bases. Germline V gene data show CDR1 as SGHNT and CDR2 as YYREEE (reference sequence). The CDR3 loop spans 14 amino acids. Trimming at V came to 7 bases and at J to 2 bases, leaving 5 bases not matched to a gene.

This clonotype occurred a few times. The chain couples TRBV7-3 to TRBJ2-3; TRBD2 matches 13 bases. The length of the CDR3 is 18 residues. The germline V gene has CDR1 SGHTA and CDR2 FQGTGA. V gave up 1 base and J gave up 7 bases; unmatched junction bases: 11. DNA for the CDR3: TGTGCCAGCAGCTTAAACGGACTAGCGGGGGCCCGCGGTTATACGCAGTATTTT. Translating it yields CASSLNGLAGARGYTQYF.

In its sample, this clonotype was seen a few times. The CDR3 DNA is TGTGCCAGTAGTATACCGACAGCTGACCCGAACACCGGGGAGCTGTTTTTT. It is translated as CASSIPTADPNTGELFF. This chain connects TRBV19 to TRBJ2-2, with D possibly being TRBD1 (5 bases). The V end was cut by 2 bases, the J end by 0 bases, with 13 bases between. The germline V gene encodes CDR1 LNHDA and CDR2 SQIVND (reference sequence). The CDR3 totals 17 residues.

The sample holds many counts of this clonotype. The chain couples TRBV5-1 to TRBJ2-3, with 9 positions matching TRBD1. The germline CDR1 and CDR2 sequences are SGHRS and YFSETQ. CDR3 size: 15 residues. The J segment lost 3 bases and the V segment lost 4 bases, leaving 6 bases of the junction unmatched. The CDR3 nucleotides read TGCGCCAGCAGCCTCTACAGGGGGCAGACAGATACGCAGTATTTT. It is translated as CASSLYRGQTDTQYF.

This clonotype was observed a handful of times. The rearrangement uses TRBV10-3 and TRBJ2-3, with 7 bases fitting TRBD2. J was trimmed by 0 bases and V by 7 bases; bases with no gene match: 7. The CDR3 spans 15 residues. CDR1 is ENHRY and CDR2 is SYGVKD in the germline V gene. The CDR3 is CAIMSLADSTDTQYF. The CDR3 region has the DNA TGTGCCATCATGTCCCTAGCGGATAGCACAGATACGCAGTATTTT.